This T cell receptor (beta chain) was documented in a study of identical twins. Study-level points and caveats: Whereas memory repertoires showed no such difference, abundant cord blood beta clonotypes carried fewer insertions.

A universal primer binding site was introduced by template switching. The final cDNA contained unique molecular identifiers. From the 5' RACE reads, TCRdb called clonotypes with MiXCR, one entry per CDR3 protein. The sample lists some 440,000 distinct CDR3 sequences, 20% to 30% occurring once. V lost 0 bases and J 8 bases, leaving 16 bases between the germline ends. CDR1 and CDR2 from the germline V gene are DFQATT and SNEGSKA (reference sequence). This CDR3 contains 14 residues. This clonotype was picked up a small number of times. Antigen specificity is unknown. This sample was also put to use in a study of T cells expressing NK-cell markers.

The TCR originated in a woman aged 18-35 years in good health. The chain combines TRBV20-1 with TRBJ1-2, with a weak D call TRBD1 (6 bases). Sequencing was done on a sample of CD4+ T cells sorted from blood. The CDR3 sequence: CSARDLGHLLGYTF. The CDR3 DNA follows: TGCAGTGCTAGAGATCTGGGACACCTCCTCGGCTACACCTTC.